The sequence of this T cell receptor (beta chain) was determined in a study of T cells in Graves' hyperthyroidism and ophthalmopathy. What was amplified from RNA transcripts were TCR beta CDR3 regions. TCR CDR3 regions were first amplified by RT-PCR with HTBI primers. MiXCR, run by TCRdb on the multiplex PCR reads, gives a single entry per CDR3 protein. The sample records some 500,000 distinct CDR3 sequences, roughly a sixth being singletons. This clonotype appeared many times. Disease duration was under 3 months in the ophthalmopathy patients, who also had a Clinical Activity Score of at least 3 and a NOSPECS grade of at least 4. Uncontrolled infection, other autoimmune disease, pregnancy or lactation barred patients from enrollment. Orbital computed tomography and thyroid ultrasound, together with serum TRAb and thyroxine and clinical symptoms, were used for diagnoses. The CDR3 is 13 amino acids. Per the germline V gene, CDR1 is SGHNT and CDR2 is YENEEA. Trimming took off 5 bases at V and 2 bases at J, with 10 bases between the two ends.

Sequencing used blood. The receptor's source is a woman aged 25 to 39 with Graves' ophthalmopathy. V usage is TRBV11-3 and J usage is TRBJ2-7, with D tentatively TRBD1 or TRBD2 (6 bases each). The CDR3 sequence: CASSRGQTYEQYF. In DNA form, the CDR3 reads TGTGCCAGCAGCCGGGGGCAGACCTACGAGCAGTACTTC. Complete variable domain (other parts from reference TRBV11-3 and TRBJ2-7): EAGVVQSPRYKIIEKKQPVAFWCNPISGHNTLYWYLQNLGQGPELLIRYENEEAVDDSQLPKDRFSAERLKGVDSTLKIQPAELGDSAVYLCASSRGQTYEQYFGPGTRLTVT.